The 8 T cell receptor beta chains in this list originate from one sample, sequenced in a study of blood T cells in healthy people across ages. The use of a sample-barcoded 5' primer and a J-beta primer mix characterized a second PCR of 7 to 11 cycles. TCRdb reprocessed the 5' RACE reads via MiXCR and lists one record per CDR3 protein. Of 600,000 to 900,000 distinct CDR3 sequences listed, about 26% are singletons. Another study also made use of these data, one on T cells of mothers and their children.

The sample taken for sequencing was blood. These receptors came from a boy aged 5 to 17 in good health.

The V gene is TRBV9, the J gene TRBJ2-1, with 14 bases that match TRBD2. Germline CDR1 reads SGDLS; CDR2 reads YYNGEE. With 3 bases clipped from V and 3 bases from J, the junction kept 2 bases outside the gene matches. The CDR3 length is 16 residues. The CDR3 sequence is CASSAGTSGGYNEQFF. In DNA form, the CDR3 reads TGTGCCAGCAGCGCGGGGACTAGCGGGGGCTACAATGAGCAGTTCTTC.

This clonotype has more than one count but fewer than ten. The chain joins TRBV12-3 or TRBV12-4 to TRBJ1-5, with D hard to call. Trimming removed 3 bases at V and 3 bases at J, with 12 bases between. The CDR3 runs to 15 residues. CDR3: CASSFSGSFNQPQHF. As DNA, the CDR3 is TGTGCCAGCAGTTTCTCGGGCAGCTTCAATCAGCCCCAGCATTTT.

The chain is built from TRBV7-9 and TRBJ2-5; a possible D gene is TRBD2 (6 bases). The J call may not be correct, given that the DNA end is closer to TRBJ2-7. The CDR3 consists of 17 residues. Germline V gene data show CDR1 as SEHNR and CDR2 as FQNEAQ (reference sequence). The CDR3 nucleotides are TGTGCCAGCAGCTTACCCCCGACTCCGGAGGGATTCCTCGAGCAGTACTTC. This sequence encodes CASSLPPTPEGFLEQYF.

This clonotype was seen a handful of times. The chain carries TRBV5-1 and TRBJ2-1; 10 bases agree with TRBD2. Trimming removed 4 bases from V and 0 bases from J; junction bases left unmatched: 10. Germline-derived CDR1 and CDR2 are SGHRS and YFSETQ. The CDR3 extends over 18 amino acids. The CDR3 region is CASSPNQAGGPSYNEQFF. CDR3 sequence (DNA): TGCGCCAGCAGCCCCAATCAAGCGGGGGGGCCCTCCTACAATGAGCAGTTCTTC.

This clonotype showed up just a few times. V usage is TRBV2 and J usage is TRBJ1-1; D unresolved. V was shortened by 6 bases and J by 0 bases, with 8 bases between the two germline ends. The CDR3 spans 13 residues. Germline CDR1 reads SNHLY; CDR2 reads FYNNEI. CDR3 DNA: TGTGCCAGCAGACAGTTCATGAACACTGAAGCTTTCTTT. This gives the protein CASRQFMNTEAFF.

The chain employs TRBV5-1 and TRBJ2-7; perhaps TRBD1 as D (6 bases). The V end lost 0 bases, the J end lost 2 bases, and 18 bases lay between the germline ends. Per the germline V gene, CDR1 is SGHRS and CDR2 is YFSETQ. The CDR3 loop spans 17 amino acids. The CDR3, as DNA: TGCGCCAGCAGCTTGGAGGGATACCGGGACATAGCCTACGAGCAGTACTTC. This translates into CASSLEGYRDIAYEQYF.

This rearrangement joins TRBV2 to TRBJ2-1; D is possibly TRBD1 (6 bases). The J call may be in error: the DNA end matches TRBJ2-5 better. Per germline, CDR1 SNHLY and CDR2 FYNNEI. This CDR3 has 13 residues. CDR3 DNA sequence: TGTGCCAGCCACAGGGAAACAATGGAGACCCAGTACTTC. Translation: CASHRETMETQYF.

V gene TRBV3-1 combines with J gene TRBJ2-6; perhaps TRBD1 as D (5 bases). In germline, CDR1 is LGHDT, CDR2 YNNKEL (reference sequence). V was shortened by 1 base and J by 9 bases, with 13 bases between the two germline ends. The CDR3 runs to 15 residues. The chain's CDR3 is CASSQVGSRGNVLTF. CDR3 nucleotides: TGTGCCAGCAGCCAAGTGGGTTCAAGGGGCAACGTCCTGACTTTC.